The present TCR beta chain was sequenced within a study of graft-versus-host responses after intestinal transplantation (dated by TCRdb to the early 2020s). Regarding the complete study: Recipients received multivisceral, liver-intestinal, or isolated intestinal transplants. Every recipient was given anti-thymocyte globulin induction, followed by around three years of maintenance tacrolimus and steroids. Graft-versus-host and host-versus-graft alloreactive T cell clones were tracked in the graft, circulation and bone marrow after intestinal transplantation using bulk TCR-beta CDR3 sequencing. Alloreactive clones were identified by sequencing pre-transplant mixed lymphocyte reaction products and comparing these products with unstimulated pre-transplant donor and recipient T cells. Of the approximately 24 intestinal transplant recipients enrolled in the cohort, one of whom was a retransplant, a few patients without pretransplant specimens were excluded. Donor T cell macrochimerism was defined as a peak of at least 4% donor T cells among recipient peripheral blood mononuclear cells. Rather than going through the commercial service, samples from a few later patients were sequenced in-house on an Illumina MiSeq and processed with MiXCR. General study outcomes and caveats: Early after transplant, declines in HvG clones were associated with peak levels of circulating GvH clones. GvH clones were detected in recipient bone marrow, and some of these GvH clones were observed earlier in ileal mucosa or blood, consistent with an intestinal mucosal origin. Patients with donor T cell macrochimerism had high GvH to HvG T cell clonal ratios in their allografts. The relatively low number and heterogeneity of intestinal transplant patients limited the conclusions.

The time point label on this specimen signifies: cells obtained before transplantation from donor or recipient. In mixed lymphocyte reactions, some 200,000 CFSE-labeled pre-transplant responders were plated with some 200,000 irradiated violet-dye-labeled stimulators and cultured for less than 7 days. After the mixed lymphocyte reaction, proliferating CD3+CD4+CFSE-low and CD3+CD8+CFSE-low responder cells were FACS-sorted on a BD Influx sorter. Receptors were amplified or captured by the immunoSEQ multiplex PCR assay. For most patients, genomic DNA was isolated with the Qiagen DNeasy Blood and Tissue Kit and sent frozen to Adaptive Biotechnologies for TCR sequencing. For most patients, genomic DNA was subjected to high-throughput TCR-beta CDR3 sequencing by Adaptive Biotechnologies. The authors' analysis ran thus. TCR sequencing data for roughly 18 patients were retrieved from Adaptive's ImmunoSEQ software; three other patients were processed with MiXCR and VDJtools. CD4 versus CD8 sorting errors were corrected by removing sequences found in both subsets at a frequency ratio below 5:1. CDR3 nucleotide sequences shared by donor and recipient were removed because the origin of these sequences could not be assigned. To be classed as alloreactive, a clone needed at least 2-fold expansion over unstimulated cells and a minimum CFSE-low frequency of 0.002% (template counts) or 0.001% (read counts). Mappable clones were those detected in sequenced pre-transplant spleen, lymph node, or MLR CFSE-low populations of the donor or recipient. The cumulative frequency of alloreactive clones was calculated as a percentage of all sequences, weighted by copy number. TCRdb stores this immuneACCESS table with in-frame sequences only. Part of the clones is absent; in the studies checked, under half of the shortfall reflects unresolved V genes, and no reason is known for the rest. V and J calls and clone size are as listed in that table; D and trimming were resolved from the DNA. This sample holds about 14,000 clones; about a third were observed only once. In total, the top ten clones hold approximately 2.2% of the sample.

About this clone itself: The sample holds no much larger clone one base away, and base qualities are not on file.

The germline V gene (reference sequence) yields SGHKS for CDR1 and YYEKEE for CDR2. From V the trimming removes 4 bases and from J it removes 2 bases, while the gene matches leave 15 bases of the junction unaccounted for. The CDR3 contains 17 residues, cysteine and phenylalanine counted. Only the CDR3 region is kept as DNA, spanning 51 bases read in frame from base 1. The sequence is built from TRBV5-5 and TRBJ2-7, with 7 bases aligning to TRBD2. This TCR was sampled from a human patient who received an intestinal transplant. This specimen consisted of alloreactive CD8+ T cells from a mixed lymphocyte reaction culture, obtained before intestinal transplant. The sample's cell subset or site label, in plain terms: CFSE-low proliferating T cells sorted from approximately 6-day pre-transplant mixed lymphocyte reaction (GvH or HvG direction). The base sequence is TGTGCCAGCAGCCCCAGTGGGGGGGGACGACCTGCCTACGAGCAGTACTTC. This yields the protein CASSPSGGGRPAYEQYF.